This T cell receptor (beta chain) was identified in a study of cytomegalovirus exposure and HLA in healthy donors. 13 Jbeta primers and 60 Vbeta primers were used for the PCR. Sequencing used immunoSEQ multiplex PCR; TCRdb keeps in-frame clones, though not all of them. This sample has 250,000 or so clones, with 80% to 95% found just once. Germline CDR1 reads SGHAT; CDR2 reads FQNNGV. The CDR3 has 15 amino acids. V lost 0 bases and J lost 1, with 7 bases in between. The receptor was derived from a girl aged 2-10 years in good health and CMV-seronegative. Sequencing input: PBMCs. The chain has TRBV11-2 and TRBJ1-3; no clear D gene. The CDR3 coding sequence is TGTGCCAGCAGCTTAGAGTCCCGGTCTGGAAACACCATATATTTT. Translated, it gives CASSLESRSGNTIYF.